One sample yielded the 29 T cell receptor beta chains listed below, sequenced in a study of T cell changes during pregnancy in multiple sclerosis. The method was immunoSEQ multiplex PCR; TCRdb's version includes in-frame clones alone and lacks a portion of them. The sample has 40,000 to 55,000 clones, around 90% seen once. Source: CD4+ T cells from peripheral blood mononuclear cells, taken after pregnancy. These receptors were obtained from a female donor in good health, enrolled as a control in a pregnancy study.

DNA of the CDR3: TGTGCCAGACCCCTCGGTTCGGGATTTGGCTACACCTTC. Translated, it gives CARPLGSGFGYTF. The chain uses TRBV28 and TRBJ1-2; D remains ambiguous. Looked up from germline, CDR1 is MDHEN and CDR2 is SYDVKM. The CDR3 loop spans 13 amino acids. Trimming took off 9 bases at V and 7 bases at J, with 18 bases between the two ends.

The CDR3 loop reads CASSQYDQGSIMDTEAFF. The CDR3 nucleotides read TGTGCCAGCAGCCAGTATGACCAGGGGAGTATTATGGACACTGAAGCTTTCTTT. This chain connects TRBV4-2 to TRBJ1-1; a weak D match, TRBD1 (6 bases). V lost 3 bases and J 3 bases, leaving 23 bases between the germline ends. The germline gives CDR1 LGHNA, CDR2 YNFKEQ. The CDR3 loop spans 18 amino acids.

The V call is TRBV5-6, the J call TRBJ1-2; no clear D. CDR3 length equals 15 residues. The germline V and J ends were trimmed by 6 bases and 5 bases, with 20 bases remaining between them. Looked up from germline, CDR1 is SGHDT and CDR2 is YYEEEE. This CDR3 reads CASIGIGRSAYGYTF. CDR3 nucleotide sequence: TGTGCCAGCATTGGAATTGGCAGGTCCGCTTATGGCTACACCTTC.

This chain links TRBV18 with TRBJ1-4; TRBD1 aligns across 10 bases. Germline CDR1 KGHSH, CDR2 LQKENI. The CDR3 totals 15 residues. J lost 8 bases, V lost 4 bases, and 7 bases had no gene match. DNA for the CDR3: TGTGCCAGCTCACGGGCCGGGACAGGGGACGAAAAACTGTTTTTT. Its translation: CASSRAGTGDEKLFF.

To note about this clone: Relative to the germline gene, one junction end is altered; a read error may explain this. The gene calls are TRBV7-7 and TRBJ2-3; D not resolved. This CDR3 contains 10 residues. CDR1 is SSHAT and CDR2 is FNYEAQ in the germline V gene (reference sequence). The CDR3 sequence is CASNNQPQYF. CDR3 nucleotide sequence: TGTGCTAGCAACAACCAACCGCAGTATTTT. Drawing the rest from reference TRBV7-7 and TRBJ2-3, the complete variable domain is GAGVSQSPRYKVTKRGQDVTLRCDPISSHATLYWYQQALGQGPEFLTYFNYEAQPDKSGLPSDRFSAERPEGSISTLTIQRTEQRDSAMYRCASNNQPQYFGPGTRLTVL.

CDR3 in amino acids: CASSQTRDINTDTQYF. CDR3 nucleotide sequence: TGTGCCAGCAGCCAAACCCGGGACATTAACACAGATACGCAGTATTTT. The chain is built from TRBV14 and TRBJ2-3; possible D gene TRBD1, 6 bases. CDR1 and CDR2 (germline): SGHDN, FVKESK. Deletions cut 2 bases from V and 2 bases from J, with 14 bases between. The CDR3 runs to 16 residues.

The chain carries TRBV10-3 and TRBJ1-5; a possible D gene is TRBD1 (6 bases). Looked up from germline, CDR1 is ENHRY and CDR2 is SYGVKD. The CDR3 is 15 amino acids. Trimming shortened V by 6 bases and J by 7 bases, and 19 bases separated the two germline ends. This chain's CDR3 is CAIRGHGEDAQPQHF. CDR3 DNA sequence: TGTGCCATCAGGGGACACGGGGAAGATGCACAGCCCCAGCATTTT.

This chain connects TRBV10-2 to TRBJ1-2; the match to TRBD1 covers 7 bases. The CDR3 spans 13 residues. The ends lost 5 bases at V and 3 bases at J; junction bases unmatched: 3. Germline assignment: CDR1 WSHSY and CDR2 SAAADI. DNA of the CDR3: TGCGCCAGCAGTCACACAGGGGACTATGGCTACACCTTC. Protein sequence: CASSHTGDYGYTF.

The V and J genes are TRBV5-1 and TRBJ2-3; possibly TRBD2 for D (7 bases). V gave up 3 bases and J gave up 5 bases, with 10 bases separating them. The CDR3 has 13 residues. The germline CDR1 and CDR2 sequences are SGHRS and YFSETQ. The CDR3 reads CASSSGEGDTQYF. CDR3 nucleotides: TGCGCCAGCAGCTCAGGGGAGGGAGATACGCAGTATTTT.

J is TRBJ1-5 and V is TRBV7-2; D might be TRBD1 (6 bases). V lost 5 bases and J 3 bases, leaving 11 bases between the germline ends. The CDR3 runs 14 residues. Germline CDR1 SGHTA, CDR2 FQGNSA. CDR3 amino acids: CASSPDSDNQPQHF. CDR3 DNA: TGTGCCAGCAGCCCGGACAGCGACAATCAGCCCCAGCATTTT. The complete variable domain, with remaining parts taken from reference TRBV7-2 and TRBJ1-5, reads GAGVSQSPSNKVTEKGKDVELRCDPISGHTALYWYRQSLGQGLEFLIYFQGNSAPDKSGLPSDRFSAERTGGSVSTLTIQRTQQEDSAVYLCASSPDSDNQPQHFGDGTRLSIL.

The CDR3 region is CSVKTGGRRGNQPQHF. The CDR3 DNA follows: TGCAGCGTGAAAACGGGGGGCCGTAGGGGCAATCAGCCCCAGCATTTT. V is TRBV29-1 and J is TRBJ1-5; TRBD1 might be the D (6 bases). This CDR3 spans 16 amino acids. Per the germline V gene, CDR1 is SQVTM and CDR2 is ANQGSEA. Trimming stripped 6 bases from V and 2 bases from J, with 20 bases between. The entire variable domain, with the rest obtained from reference TRBV29-1 and TRBJ1-5, is as follows: SAVISQKPSRDICQRGTSLTIQCQVDSQVTMMFWYRQQPGQSLTLIATANQGSEATYESGFVIDKFPISRPNLTFSTLTVSNMSPEDSSIYLCSVKTGGRRGNQPQHFGDGTRLSIL.

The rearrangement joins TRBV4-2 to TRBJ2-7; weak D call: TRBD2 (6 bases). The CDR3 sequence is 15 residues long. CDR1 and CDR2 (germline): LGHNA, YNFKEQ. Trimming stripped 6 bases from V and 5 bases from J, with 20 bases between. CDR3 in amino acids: CASSPRTEGSDEQYF. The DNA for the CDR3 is TGTGCCAGCAGTCCTCGGACGGAGGGATCGGACGAGCAGTACTTC.

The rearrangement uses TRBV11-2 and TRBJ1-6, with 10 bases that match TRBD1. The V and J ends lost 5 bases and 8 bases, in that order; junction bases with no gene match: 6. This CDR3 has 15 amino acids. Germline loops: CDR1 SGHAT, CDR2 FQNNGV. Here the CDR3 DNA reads TGTGCCAGCAGCCAGACGGGACAGGGGTATTCACCCCTCCACTTT. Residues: CASSQTGQGYSPLHF.

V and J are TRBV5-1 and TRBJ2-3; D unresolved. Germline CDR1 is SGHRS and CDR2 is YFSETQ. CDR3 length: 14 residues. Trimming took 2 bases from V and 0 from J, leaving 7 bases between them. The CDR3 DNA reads TGCGCCAGCAGCTTCTGGGCTAGCACAGATACGCAGTATTTT. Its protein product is CASSFWASTDTQYF.

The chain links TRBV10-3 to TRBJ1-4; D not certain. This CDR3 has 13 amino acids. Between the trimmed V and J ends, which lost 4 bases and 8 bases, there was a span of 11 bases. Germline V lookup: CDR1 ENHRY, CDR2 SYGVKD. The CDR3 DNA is TGTGCCATCAGTGCCGGGAGAGAAGAAAAACTGTTTTTT. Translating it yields CAISAGREEKLFF.

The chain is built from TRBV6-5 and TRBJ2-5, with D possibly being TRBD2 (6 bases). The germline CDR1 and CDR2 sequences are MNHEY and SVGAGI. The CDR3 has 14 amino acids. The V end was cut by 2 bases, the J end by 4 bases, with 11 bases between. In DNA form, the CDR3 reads TGTGCCAGCAGTTACCGGGAGCGCGGAGAGACCCAGTACTTC. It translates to CASSYRERGETQYF.

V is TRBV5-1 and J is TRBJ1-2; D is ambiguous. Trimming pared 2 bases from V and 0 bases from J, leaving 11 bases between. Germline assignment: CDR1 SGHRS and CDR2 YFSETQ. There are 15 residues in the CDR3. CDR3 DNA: TGCGCCAGCAGCTTTCGTGACGGAGCTAACTATGGCTACACCTTC. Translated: CASSFRDGANYGYTF. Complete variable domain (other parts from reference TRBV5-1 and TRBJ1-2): KAGVTQTPRYLIKTRGQQVTLSCSPISGHRSVSWYQQTPGQGLQFLFEYFSETQRNKGNFPGRFSGRQFSNSRSEMNVSTLELGDSALYLCASSFRDGANYGYTFGSGTRLTVV.

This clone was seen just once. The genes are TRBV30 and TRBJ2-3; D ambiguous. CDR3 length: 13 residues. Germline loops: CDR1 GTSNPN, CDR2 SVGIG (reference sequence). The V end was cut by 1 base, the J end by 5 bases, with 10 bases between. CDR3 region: CAWSGGRRDTQYF. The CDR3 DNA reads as TGTGCCTGGAGTGGAGGCCGAAGAGATACGCAGTATTTT.

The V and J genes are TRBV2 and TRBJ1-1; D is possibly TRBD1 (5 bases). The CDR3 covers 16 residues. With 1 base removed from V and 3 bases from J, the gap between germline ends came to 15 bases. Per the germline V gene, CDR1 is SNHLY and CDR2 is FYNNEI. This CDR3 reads CASSEVFGDFYTEAFF. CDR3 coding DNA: TGTGCCAGCAGTGAAGTCTTCGGGGACTTTTACACTGAAGCTTTCTTT.

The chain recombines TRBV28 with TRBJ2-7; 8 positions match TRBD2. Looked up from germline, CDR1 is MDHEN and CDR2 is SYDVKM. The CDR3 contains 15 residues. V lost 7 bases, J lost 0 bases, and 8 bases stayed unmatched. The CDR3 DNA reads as TGTGCCAGCACGGGAGCGGGGGCTAGCTCCTACGAGCAGTACTTC. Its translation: CASTGAGASSYEQYF.

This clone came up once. The CDR3 DNA reads TGCAGTGCTCCTCAGGGGCAGACCCAGTACTTC. Protein sequence: CSAPQGQTQYF. The rearrangement joins TRBV20-1 to TRBJ2-5, with a possible D match to TRBD1 (6 bases). Trimming removed 5 bases from V and 6 bases from J, with 10 bases in between. From germline, CDR1 is DFQATT and CDR2 SNEGSKA (reference sequence). The CDR3 has 11 residues.

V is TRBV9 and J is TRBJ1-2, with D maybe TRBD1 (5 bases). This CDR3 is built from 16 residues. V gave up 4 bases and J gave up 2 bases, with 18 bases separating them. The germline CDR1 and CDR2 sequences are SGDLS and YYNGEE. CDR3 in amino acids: CASSPRGGALNYGYTF. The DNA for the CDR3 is TGTGCCAGCAGCCCGAGGGGCGGGGCTCTCAACTATGGCTACACCTTC.

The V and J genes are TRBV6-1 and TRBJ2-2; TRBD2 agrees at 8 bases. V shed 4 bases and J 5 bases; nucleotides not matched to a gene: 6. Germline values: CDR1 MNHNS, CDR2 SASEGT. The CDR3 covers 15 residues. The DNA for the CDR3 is TGTGCCAGCAGTGGACTCGCGGGAGGTACCGGGGAGCTGTTTTTT. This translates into CASSGLAGGTGELFF.

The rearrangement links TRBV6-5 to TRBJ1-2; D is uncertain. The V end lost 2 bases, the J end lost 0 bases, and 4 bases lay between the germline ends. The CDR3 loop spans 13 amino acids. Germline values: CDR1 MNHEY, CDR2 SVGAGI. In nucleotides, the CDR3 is TGTGCCAGCAGTTACACTCCTAACTATGGCTACACCTTC. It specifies CASSYTPNYGYTF.

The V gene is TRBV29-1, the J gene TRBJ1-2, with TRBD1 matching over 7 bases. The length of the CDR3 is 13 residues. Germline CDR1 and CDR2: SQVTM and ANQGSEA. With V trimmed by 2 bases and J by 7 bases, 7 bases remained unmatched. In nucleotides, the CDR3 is TGCAGCGTTGAAAGGGGGCAGGGAAGTGGCTACACCTTC. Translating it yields CSVERGQGSGYTF.

The CDR3 loop reads CASSLNGVSGANVLTF. CDR3 sequence (DNA): TGTGCCAGCAGTTTAAACGGAGTTTCTGGGGCCAACGTCCTGACTTTC. The chain carries TRBV27 and TRBJ2-6, with unresolved D. V lost 2 bases, J lost 1 base, and 9 bases lay in between. Germline V gene lookup returns CDR1 MNHEY and CDR2 SMNVEV (reference sequence). The CDR3 covers 16 residues.

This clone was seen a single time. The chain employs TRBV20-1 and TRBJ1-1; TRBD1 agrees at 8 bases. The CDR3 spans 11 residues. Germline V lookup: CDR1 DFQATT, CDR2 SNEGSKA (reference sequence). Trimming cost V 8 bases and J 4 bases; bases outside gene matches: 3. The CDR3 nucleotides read TGCAGTCCAGGACAGGGCACTGAAGCTTTCTTT. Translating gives CSPGQGTEAFF.

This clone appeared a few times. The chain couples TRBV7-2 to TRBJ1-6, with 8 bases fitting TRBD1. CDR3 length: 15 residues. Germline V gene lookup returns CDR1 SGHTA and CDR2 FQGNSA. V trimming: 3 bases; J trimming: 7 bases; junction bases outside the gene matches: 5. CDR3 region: CASSLDRAWNSPLHF. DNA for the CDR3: TGTGCCAGCAGCTTGGACAGGGCTTGGAATTCACCCCTCCACTTT.

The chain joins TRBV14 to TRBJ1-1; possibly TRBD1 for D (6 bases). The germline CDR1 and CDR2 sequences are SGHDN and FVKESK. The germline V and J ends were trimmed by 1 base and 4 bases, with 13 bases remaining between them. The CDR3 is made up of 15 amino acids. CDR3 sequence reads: CASSQGGGRGTEAFF. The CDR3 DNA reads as TGTGCCAGCAGCCAAGGGGGGGGCCGGGGCACTGAAGCTTTCTTT.